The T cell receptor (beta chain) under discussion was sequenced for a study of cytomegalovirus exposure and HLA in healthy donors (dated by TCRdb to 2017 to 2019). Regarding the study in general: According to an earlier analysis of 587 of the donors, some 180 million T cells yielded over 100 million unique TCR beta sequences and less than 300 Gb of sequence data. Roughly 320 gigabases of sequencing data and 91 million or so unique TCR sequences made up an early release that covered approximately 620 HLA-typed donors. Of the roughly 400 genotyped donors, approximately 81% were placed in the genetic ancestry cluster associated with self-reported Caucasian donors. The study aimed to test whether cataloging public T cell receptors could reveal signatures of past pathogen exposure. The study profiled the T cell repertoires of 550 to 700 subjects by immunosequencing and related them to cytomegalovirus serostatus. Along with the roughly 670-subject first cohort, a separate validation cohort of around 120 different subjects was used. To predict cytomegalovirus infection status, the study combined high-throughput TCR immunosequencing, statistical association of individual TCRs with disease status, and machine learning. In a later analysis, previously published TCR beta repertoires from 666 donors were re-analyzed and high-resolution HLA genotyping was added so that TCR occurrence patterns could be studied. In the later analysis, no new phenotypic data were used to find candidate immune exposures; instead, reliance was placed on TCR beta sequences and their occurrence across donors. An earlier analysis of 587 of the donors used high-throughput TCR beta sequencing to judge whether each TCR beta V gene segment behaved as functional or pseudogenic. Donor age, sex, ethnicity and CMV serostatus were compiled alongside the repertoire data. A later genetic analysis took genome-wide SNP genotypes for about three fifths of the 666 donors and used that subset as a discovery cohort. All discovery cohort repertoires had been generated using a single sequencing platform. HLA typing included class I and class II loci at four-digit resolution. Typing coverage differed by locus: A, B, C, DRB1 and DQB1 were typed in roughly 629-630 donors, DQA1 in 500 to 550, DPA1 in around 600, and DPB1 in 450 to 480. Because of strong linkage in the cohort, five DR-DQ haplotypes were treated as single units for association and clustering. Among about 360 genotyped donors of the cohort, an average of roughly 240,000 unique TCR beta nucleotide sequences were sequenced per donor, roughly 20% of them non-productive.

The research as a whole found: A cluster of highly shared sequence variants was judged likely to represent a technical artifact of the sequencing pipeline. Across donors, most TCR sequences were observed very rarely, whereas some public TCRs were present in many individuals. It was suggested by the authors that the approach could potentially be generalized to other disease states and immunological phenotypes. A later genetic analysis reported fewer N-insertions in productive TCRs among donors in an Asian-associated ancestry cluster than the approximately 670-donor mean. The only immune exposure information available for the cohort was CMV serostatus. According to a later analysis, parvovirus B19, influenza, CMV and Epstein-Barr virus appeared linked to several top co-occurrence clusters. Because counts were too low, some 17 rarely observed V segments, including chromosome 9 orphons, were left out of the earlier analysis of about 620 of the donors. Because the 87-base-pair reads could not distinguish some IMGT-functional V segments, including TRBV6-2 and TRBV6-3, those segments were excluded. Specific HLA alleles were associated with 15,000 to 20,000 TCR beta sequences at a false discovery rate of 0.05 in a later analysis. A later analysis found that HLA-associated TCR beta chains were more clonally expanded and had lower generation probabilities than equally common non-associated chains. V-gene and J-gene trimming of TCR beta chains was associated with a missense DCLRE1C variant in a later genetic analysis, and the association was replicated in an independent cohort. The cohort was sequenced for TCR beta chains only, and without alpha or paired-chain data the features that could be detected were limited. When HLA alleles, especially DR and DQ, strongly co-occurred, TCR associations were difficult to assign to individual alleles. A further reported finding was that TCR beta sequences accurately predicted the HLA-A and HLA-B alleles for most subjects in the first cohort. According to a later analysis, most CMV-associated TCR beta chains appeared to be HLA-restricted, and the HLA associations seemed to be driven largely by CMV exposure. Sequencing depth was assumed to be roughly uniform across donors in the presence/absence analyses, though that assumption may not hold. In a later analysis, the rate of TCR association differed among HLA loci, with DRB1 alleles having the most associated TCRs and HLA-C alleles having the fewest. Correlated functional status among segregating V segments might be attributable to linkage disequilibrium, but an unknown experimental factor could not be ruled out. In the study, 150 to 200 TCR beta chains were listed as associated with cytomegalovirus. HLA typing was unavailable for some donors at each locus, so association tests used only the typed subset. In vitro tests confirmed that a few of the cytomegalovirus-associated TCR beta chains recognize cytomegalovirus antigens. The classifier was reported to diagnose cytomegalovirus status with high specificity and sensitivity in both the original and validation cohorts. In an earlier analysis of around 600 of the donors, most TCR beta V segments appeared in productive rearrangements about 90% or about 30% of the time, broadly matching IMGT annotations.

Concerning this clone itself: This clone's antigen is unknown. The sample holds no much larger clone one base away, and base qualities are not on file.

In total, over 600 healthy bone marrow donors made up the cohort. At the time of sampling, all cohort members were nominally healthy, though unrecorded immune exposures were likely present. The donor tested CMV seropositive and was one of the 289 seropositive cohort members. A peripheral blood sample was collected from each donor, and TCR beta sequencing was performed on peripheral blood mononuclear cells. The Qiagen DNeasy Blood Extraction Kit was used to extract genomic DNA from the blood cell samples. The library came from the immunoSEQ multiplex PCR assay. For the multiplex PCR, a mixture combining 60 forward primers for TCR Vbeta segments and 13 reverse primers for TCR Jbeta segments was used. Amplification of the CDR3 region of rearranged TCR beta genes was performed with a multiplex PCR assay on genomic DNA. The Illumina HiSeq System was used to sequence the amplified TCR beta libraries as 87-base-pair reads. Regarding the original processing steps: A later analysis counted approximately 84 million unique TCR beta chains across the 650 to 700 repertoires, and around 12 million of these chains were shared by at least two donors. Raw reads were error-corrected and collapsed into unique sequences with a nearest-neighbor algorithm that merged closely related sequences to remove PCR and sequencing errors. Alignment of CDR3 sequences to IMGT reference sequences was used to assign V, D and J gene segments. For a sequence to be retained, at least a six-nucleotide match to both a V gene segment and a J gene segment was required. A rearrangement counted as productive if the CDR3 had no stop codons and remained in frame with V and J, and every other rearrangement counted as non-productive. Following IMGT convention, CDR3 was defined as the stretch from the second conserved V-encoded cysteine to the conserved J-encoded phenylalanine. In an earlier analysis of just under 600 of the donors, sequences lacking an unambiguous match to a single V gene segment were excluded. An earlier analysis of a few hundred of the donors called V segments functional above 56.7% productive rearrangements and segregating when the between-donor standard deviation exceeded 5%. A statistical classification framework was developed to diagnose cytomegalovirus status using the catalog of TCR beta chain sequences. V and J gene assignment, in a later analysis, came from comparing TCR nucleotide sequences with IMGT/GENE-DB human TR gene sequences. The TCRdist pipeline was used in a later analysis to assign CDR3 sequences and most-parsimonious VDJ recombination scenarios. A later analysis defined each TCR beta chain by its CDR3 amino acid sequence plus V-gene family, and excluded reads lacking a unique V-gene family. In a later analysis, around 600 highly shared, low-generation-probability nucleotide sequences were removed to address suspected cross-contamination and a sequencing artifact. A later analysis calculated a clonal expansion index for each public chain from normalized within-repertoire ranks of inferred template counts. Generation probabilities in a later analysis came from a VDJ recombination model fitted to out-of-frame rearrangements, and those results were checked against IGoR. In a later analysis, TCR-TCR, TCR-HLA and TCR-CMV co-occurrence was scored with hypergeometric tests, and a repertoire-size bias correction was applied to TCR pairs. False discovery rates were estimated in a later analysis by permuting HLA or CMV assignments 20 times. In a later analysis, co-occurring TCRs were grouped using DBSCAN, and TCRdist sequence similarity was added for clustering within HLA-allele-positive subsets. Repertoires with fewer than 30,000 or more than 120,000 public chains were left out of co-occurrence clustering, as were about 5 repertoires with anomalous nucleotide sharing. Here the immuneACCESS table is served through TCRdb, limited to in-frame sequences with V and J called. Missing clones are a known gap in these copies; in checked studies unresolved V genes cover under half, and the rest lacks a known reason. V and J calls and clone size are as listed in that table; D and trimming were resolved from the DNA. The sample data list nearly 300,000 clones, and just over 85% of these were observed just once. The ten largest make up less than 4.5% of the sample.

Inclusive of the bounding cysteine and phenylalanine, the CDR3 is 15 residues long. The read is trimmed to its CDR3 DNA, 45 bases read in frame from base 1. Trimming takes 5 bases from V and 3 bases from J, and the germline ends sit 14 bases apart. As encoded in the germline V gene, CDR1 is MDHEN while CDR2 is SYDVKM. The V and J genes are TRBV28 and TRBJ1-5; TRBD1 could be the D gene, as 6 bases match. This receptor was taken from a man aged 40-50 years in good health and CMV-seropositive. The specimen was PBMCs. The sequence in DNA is TGTGCCAGCAGTAGTAGGGCAGGGGTCAATCAGCCCCAGCATTTT. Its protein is CASSSRAGVNQPQHF.